The 23 T cell receptor beta chains presented below share a single source sample, sequenced in a study of cytomegalovirus exposure and HLA in healthy donors. The study ran its PCR with 60 Vbeta and 13 Jbeta primers. Data came from immunoSEQ multiplex PCR; TCRdb stores just in-frame clones and leaves some out. The data contain 80,000 to 130,000 clones, roughly 82% of them singletons. The specimen sequenced was PBMCs. Every receptor here comes from a woman aged 18-29 years in good health and CMV-seronegative.

The rearrangement uses TRBV28 and TRBJ1-3; perhaps TRBD1 as D (6 bases). The CDR3 is 15 residues long. V lost 4 bases to trimming and J lost 0 bases, with 10 bases between them. The germline V gene has CDR1 MDHEN and CDR2 SYDVKM. The chain's CDR3 is CASSSDRLSGNTIYF. As DNA, the CDR3 is TGTGCCAGCAGTTCTGACAGGCTCTCTGGAAACACCATATATTTT.

The V gene is TRBV19, the J gene TRBJ1-1; D may be TRBD1 (6 bases). This CDR3 is built from 14 residues. Germline CDR1 LNHDA, CDR2 SQIVND (reference sequence). Deletions cut 9 bases from V and 4 bases from J, with 18 bases between. In DNA form, the CDR3 reads TGTGCCAGCGAGTTTGGGGGGGCCTCCACTGAAGCTTTCTTT. Translating it yields CASEFGGASTEAFF. The variable domain in full, completed from reference TRBV19 and TRBJ1-1, reads DGGITQSPKYLFRKEGQNVTLSCEQNLNHDAMYWYRQDPGQGLRLIYYSQIVNDFQKGDIAEGYSVSREKKESFPLTVTSAQKNPTAFYLCASEFGGASTEAFFGQGTRLTVV.

The genes are TRBV19 and TRBJ2-3, with a possible D match to TRBD1 (5 bases). CDR3 size: 13 residues. Per germline, CDR1 LNHDA and CDR2 SQIVND (reference sequence). V was shortened by 3 bases and J by 13 bases, with 17 bases between the two germline ends. The CDR3 bases are TGTGCCAGTAGTATCCAGGGTCCACTACCGGAGTATTTT. This gives the protein CASSIQGPLPEYF.

J is TRBJ1-2 and V is TRBV11-2; D not certain. Germline CDR1 SGHAT, CDR2 FQNNGV. Between the trimmed V and J ends, which lost 4 bases and 4 bases, there was a span of 16 bases. This CDR3 is built from 15 residues. The CDR3 DNA is TGTGCCAGCAGCTCTAAGGCCCAACGGGGCTATGGCTACACCTTC. It encodes CASSSKAQRGYGYTF.

V is TRBV4-3 and J is TRBJ2-1, with a tentative D call TRBD2 (7 bases). Between the trimmed V and J ends, which lost 2 bases and 7 bases, there was a span of 21 bases. The CDR3 totals 17 residues. The germline V gene encodes CDR1 LGHNA and CDR2 YSLEER. CDR3 DNA sequence: TGCGCCAGCAGCCAAAGGCCTTTAGGGGGGGAAGGGAATGAGCAGTTCTTC. Translated: CASSQRPLGGEGNEQFF.

As DNA, the CDR3 is TGTGCCAGCTTTAGATTTACGGGTTCCTACGAGCAGTACTTC. Protein product: CASFRFTGSYEQYF. This chain joins TRBV6-1 and TRBJ2-5; D unclear. The DNA end is more similar to TRBJ2-7, so the J call may be wrong. Germline V gene lookup returns CDR1 MNHNS and CDR2 SASEGT. This CDR3 region has 14 residues.

This sequence joins TRBV6-1 and TRBJ1-6; D remains ambiguous. The germline gives CDR1 MNHNS, CDR2 SASEGT. Trimming left V 5 bases short and J 6 bases short, with 8 bases between. This CDR3 region has 13 residues. CDR3 in amino acids: CASSPPVNSPLHF. In nucleotides, the CDR3 is TGTGCCAGCAGTCCCCCAGTTAATTCACCCCTCCACTTT.

V usage is TRBV30 and J usage is TRBJ1-6; D remains unclear. CDR1 is GTSNPN, CDR2 SVGIG, per germline (reference sequence). Between the trimmed V and J ends, which lost 1 base and 0 bases, there was a span of 13 bases. This CDR3 contains 17 residues. The CDR3 protein is CAWSGGRHRSYNSPLHF. The DNA for the CDR3 is TGTGCCTGGAGTGGAGGGCGACACCGCTCCTATAATTCACCCCTCCACTTT.

The chain carries TRBV6-4 and TRBJ1-6, with D uncertain. This CDR3 has 14 amino acids. The germline gives CDR1 MRHNA, CDR2 SNTAGT. Trimming took off 3 bases at V and 9 bases at J, with 12 bases between the two ends. CDR3 nucleotide sequence: TGTGCCAGCAGTGAGAGTTATGCGGCTTCACCCCTCCACTTT. Protein sequence: CASSESYAASPLHF.

The CDR3 reads CASSVVAGPYNEQFF. CDR3 DNA: TGTGCCAGCAGCGTAGTTGCGGGGCCCTACAATGAGCAGTTCTTC. The chain carries TRBV9 and TRBJ2-1; a possible D gene is TRBD2 (6 bases). The CDR3 contains 15 residues. Trimming pared 0 bases from V and 2 bases from J, leaving 9 bases between. Germline V lookup: CDR1 SGDLS, CDR2 YYNGEE.

This clone occurred a few times. The V gene is TRBV4-3, the J gene TRBJ1-1; D is uncertain. CDR1 LGHNA and CDR2 YSLEER come from the germline V gene. V shed 1 base and J shed 3 bases, with 9 bases lying between them. The CDR3 length is 14 residues. In DNA form, the CDR3 reads TGCGCCAGCAGCCAAGCGGGGAGTGACACTGAAGCTTTCTTT. This translates into CASSQAGSDTEAFF.

V is TRBV7-8 and J is TRBJ2-7; 10 nucleotides agree with TRBD1. With V trimmed by 1 base and J by 1 base, 4 bases remained unmatched. The germline CDR1 and CDR2 sequences are SGHVS and FQNEAQ. The CDR3 length is 16 residues. The CDR3 bases are TGTGCCAGCAGCTTAGTTCGGACAGGGGGATCCTACGAGCAGTACTTC. Encoded protein: CASSLVRTGGSYEQYF.

The chain combines TRBV7-3 with TRBJ2-1; perhaps TRBD2 as D (6 bases). The ends were cut back, 5 bases at V and 3 bases at J, with 11 bases in the middle. Germline lookup yields CDR1 SGHTA and CDR2 FQGTGA. CDR3 size: 14 residues. The CDR3 here is CASSGTGGYNEQFF. The CDR3 region has the DNA TGTGCCAGCAGCGGCACCGGGGGCTACAATGAGCAGTTCTTC. Based on the CDR3 plus reference TRBV7-3 and TRBJ2-1, the full variable domain is GAGVSQTPSNKVTEKGKYVELRCDPISGHTALYWYRQSLGQGPEFLIYFQGTGAADDSGLPNDRFFAVRPEGSVSTLKIQRTERGDSAVYLCASSGTGGYNEQFFGPGTRLTVL.

J is TRBJ2-2 and V is TRBV7-9; maybe TRBD2 (5 bases). From germline, CDR1 is SEHNR and CDR2 FQNEAQ (reference sequence). The CDR3 consists of 16 residues. V was clipped by 7 bases and J by 1 base, with 16 bases between them. CDR3 bases: TGTGCCAGCACCGGGGTTAGGACGTTGAACACCGGGGAGCTGTTTTTT. Translating it yields CASTGVRTLNTGELFF.

V usage is TRBV7-9 and J usage is TRBJ1-5; possibly TRBD1 for D (5 bases). V lost 4 bases to trimming and J lost 0 bases, with 10 bases between them. Germline V gene data show CDR1 as SEHNR and CDR2 as FQNEAQ (reference sequence). The CDR3 loop spans 15 amino acids. The chain's CDR3 is CASSSGGYSNQPQHF. The CDR3 DNA sequence: TGTGCCAGCAGCTCCGGGGGATATAGCAATCAGCCCCAGCATTTT.

V and J are TRBV2 and TRBJ2-1; 7 bases match TRBD2. The CDR3 is 17 amino acids. From germline, CDR1 is SNHLY and CDR2 FYNNEI. With 11 bases clipped from V and 0 bases from J, the junction kept 16 bases outside the gene matches. As DNA, the CDR3 is TGTGCCGTAACGGTTTTGCAGGGAGGGATCTCCTACAATGAGCAGTTCTTC. As protein: CAVTVLQGGISYNEQFF.

This sequence joins TRBV7-2 and TRBJ1-3; no firm D call. V lost 1 base and J lost 7, with 11 bases in between. CDR1 SGHTA and CDR2 FQGNSA come from the germline V gene. The CDR3 loop spans 14 amino acids. Written as DNA, the CDR3 is TGTGCCAGCAGCTTAGTTGCAGCCGGGAACACCATATATTTT. This encodes CASSLVAAGNTIYF.

The table lists this clone with many counts. The V call is TRBV6-4, the J call TRBJ2-1, with 7 bases identical to TRBD2. CDR1 is MRHNA and CDR2 is SNTAGT in the germline V gene. This CDR3 is built from 15 residues. The ends lost 4 bases at V and 4 bases at J; junction bases unmatched: 7. CDR3 sequence reads: CASSAGASGYNEQFF. CDR3 nucleotide sequence: TGTGCCAGCAGTGCCGGGGCTAGCGGATACAATGAGCAGTTCTTC.

A note on this clone: One end of the junction does not line up with germline, which may come from a read error. The rearrangement uses TRBV5-1 and TRBJ1-3; TRBD1 agrees at 9 bases. This CDR3 comprises 15 residues. CDR1 is SGHRS, CDR2 YFSETQ, per germline. As DNA, the CDR3 is TGCGCCAGCAGCCCAACTTCGGGACAGGGAACCACCATATATTTT. It yields the protein CASSPTSGQGTTIYF.

The V and J genes are TRBV28 and TRBJ1-5; TRBD1 aligns across 7 bases. CDR1 and CDR2 from the germline V gene are MDHEN and SYDVKM. V lost 6 bases and J lost 0; bases outside the gene matches: 5. CDR3 length: 15 amino acids. DNA of the CDR3: TGTGCCAGCAGAAAACAGGGGAGTAGCAATCAGCCCCAGCATTTT. Its protein product is CASRKQGSSNQPQHF.

The chain recombines TRBV4-3 with TRBJ2-1, with D perhaps TRBD2 (5 bases). Germline CDR1 reads LGHNA; CDR2 reads YSLEER. Trimming left V 0 bases short and J 4 bases short, with 19 bases between. The CDR3 is 18 amino acids. The CDR3 protein is CASSQDDLGGGAYNEQFF. The CDR3 region has the DNA TGCGCCAGCAGCCAAGATGACTTAGGAGGAGGTGCATACAATGAGCAGTTCTTC.

The chain combines TRBV19 with TRBJ2-7; TRBD2 agrees at 7 bases. V gave up 3 bases and J gave up 2 bases; unmatched junction bases: 7. Germline loops: CDR1 LNHDA, CDR2 SQIVND (reference sequence). This CDR3 comprises 15 residues. The CDR3 sequence: CASSIIGGSPYEQYF. As DNA, the CDR3 is TGTGCCAGTAGTATTATCGGCGGGAGTCCCTACGAGCAGTACTTC. The whole variable domain, remainder taken from reference TRBV19 and TRBJ2-7, is DGGITQSPKYLFRKEGQNVTLSCEQNLNHDAMYWYRQDPGQGLRLIYYSQIVNDFQKGDIAEGYSVSREKKESFPLTVTSAQKNPTAFYLCASSIIGGSPYEQYFGPGTRLTVT.

The chain is built from TRBV7-6 and TRBJ2-2; no clear D gene. The CDR3 runs to 14 residues. V was clipped by 0 bases and J by 6 bases, with 8 bases between them. The V gene's germline CDR1 is SGHVS and CDR2 FNYEAQ. CDR3 DNA sequence: TGTGCCAGCAGCTTAGCGCTAACGTCCGGGGAGCTGTTTTTT. It translates to CASSLALTSGELFF.